This T cell receptor (beta chain) was captured in a study of blood T cell repertoires in COVID-19. Authors' methods: Using reference gene primer amplification, nucleated cell counts were estimated. Profiled with immunoSEQ multiplex PCR; TCRdb holds only in-frame clones, not every one. The V and J calls and clone size were taken over from that table, and D and trimming were inferred from the DNA. The table has 250,000 to 400,000 clones, about nine tenths seen once. The V end was cut by 2 bases, the J end by 0 bases, with 15 bases between. The CDR3 has 17 amino acids. Germline V gene lookup returns CDR1 SGHKS and CDR2 YYEKEE (reference sequence). Seattle patient enrollment occurred during active infection, with longitudinal follow-up thereafter.

This TCR was recovered from a woman under 40 with COVID-19, enrolled during active disease. This sequence joins TRBV5-5 and TRBJ1-3, with D perhaps matching TRBD1 (5 bases). Material: peripheral blood. The CDR3 DNA reads TGTGCCAGCAGCTTATTACTGACAGCGATCTCTGGAAACACCATATATTTT. Translating gives CASSLLLTAISGNTIYF.